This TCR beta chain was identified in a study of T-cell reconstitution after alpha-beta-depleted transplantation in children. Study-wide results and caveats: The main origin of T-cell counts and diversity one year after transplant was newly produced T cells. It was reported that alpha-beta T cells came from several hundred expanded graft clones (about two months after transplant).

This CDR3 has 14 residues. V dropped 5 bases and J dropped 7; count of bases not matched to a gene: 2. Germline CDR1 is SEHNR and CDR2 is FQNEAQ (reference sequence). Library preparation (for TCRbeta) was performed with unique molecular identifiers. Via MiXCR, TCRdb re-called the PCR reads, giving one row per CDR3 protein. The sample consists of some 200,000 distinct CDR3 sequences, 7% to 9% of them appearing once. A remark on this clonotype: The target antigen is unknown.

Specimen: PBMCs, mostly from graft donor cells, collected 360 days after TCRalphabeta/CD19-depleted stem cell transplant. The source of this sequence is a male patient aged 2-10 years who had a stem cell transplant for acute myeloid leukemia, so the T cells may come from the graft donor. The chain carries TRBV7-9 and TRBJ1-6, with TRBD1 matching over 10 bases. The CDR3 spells CASSRDRGNSPLHF. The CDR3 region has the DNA TGTGCCAGCAGCCGGGACAGGGGCAATTCACCCCTCCACTTT.